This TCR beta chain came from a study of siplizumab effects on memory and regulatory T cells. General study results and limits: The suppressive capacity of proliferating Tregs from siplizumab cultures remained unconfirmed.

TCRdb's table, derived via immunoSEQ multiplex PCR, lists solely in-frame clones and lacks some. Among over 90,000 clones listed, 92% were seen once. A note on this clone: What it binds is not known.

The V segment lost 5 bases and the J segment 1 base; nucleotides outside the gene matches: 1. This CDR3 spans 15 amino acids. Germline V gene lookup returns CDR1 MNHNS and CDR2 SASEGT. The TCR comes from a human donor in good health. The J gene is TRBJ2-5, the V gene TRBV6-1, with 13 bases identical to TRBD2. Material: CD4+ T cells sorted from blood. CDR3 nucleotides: TGTGCCAGCAGTCGACTAGCGGGAGGCCAAGAGACCCAGTACTTC. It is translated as CASSRLAGGQETQYF.